Sequencing of this T cell receptor (beta chain) was carried out in a study of T cells after yellow fever vaccination. The overall study: Any fraction with a low cell number was prepared using SMART-Seq v4 Ultra Low Input. Notes on the study in general: Contaminants from the bulk population, in the form of abundant clonotypes, could be found in FACS-sorted repertoires. Reappearance after the booster was seen for most primary-vaccination clones, at 95% to 96% CD4 and about 90% CD8. Though it reached lower strength, the secondary response hit its peak faster, day 5 versus 15.

TCRdb reprocessed the 5' RACE reads with MiXCR, giving one entry per CDR3 protein. The data contain 500,000 to 650,000 distinct CDR3 sequences, about a sixth of them singletons. This clonotype was seen more than once but under ten times. As yet, its antigen is unknown. The receptor comes from a man between 18 and 29 years old who received the YFV17D yellow fever vaccine. The sequencing used PBMCs, collected less than 6 days after the first yellow fever vaccination.

CDR3 region: CSVDFRNEQFF. CDR3 in DNA: TGCAGCGTTGATTTCCGAAATGAGCAGTTCTTC. The V gene is TRBV29-1, the J gene TRBJ2-1; D uncertain. This CDR3 has 11 residues. V was shortened by 3 bases and J by 7 bases, with 7 bases between the two germline ends. Germline loops: CDR1 SQVTM, CDR2 ANQGSEA.